What follows are 19 T cell receptor beta chains derived from one specimen sequenced in a study of a mutant IDH1 vaccine in newly diagnosed glioma. The table came from immunoSEQ multiplex PCR; TCRdb's copy has only in-frame clones and leaves some out. The sample yields about 24,000 clones, roughly nine tenths seen once. Time point: baseline, week 1 (first vaccination visit). Treatment noted: pre-vaccination baseline after standard-of-care therapy. The material was PBMCs, obtained from a glioma patient treated with radiotherapy, temozolomide or both. Every receptor here comes from a man aged 25-40 years with glioma.

The chain joins TRBV5-6 to TRBJ2-3; TRBD2 might be the D (5 bases). The V gene lost 4 bases and the J gene lost 0 bases, with 24 bases spanning the gap. CDR3 length: 19 residues. The germline CDR1 and CDR2 sequences are SGHDT and YYEEEE. DNA of the CDR3: TGTGCCAGCAGCCCGAACTTAGCGCTCATTTACACTAGCACAGATACGCAGTATTTT. Translation: CASSPNLALIYTSTDTQYF.

This chain joins TRBV6-5 and TRBJ2-1; perhaps TRBD1 as D (6 bases). This CDR3 is built from 16 residues. Germline CDR1 reads MNHEY; CDR2 reads SVGAGI. V was trimmed by 2 bases and J by 0 bases, leaving 11 bases between them. The CDR3, as DNA: TGTGCCAGCAGTTACCCGAGGGGGAACTCCTACAATGAGCAGTTCTTC. Translating gives CASSYPRGNSYNEQFF.

This chain joins TRBV27 and TRBJ2-7, with D perhaps matching TRBD1 (6 bases). This CDR3 comprises 16 residues. V lost 2 bases, J lost 0 bases, and 14 bases lay in between. Germline V gives CDR1 MNHEY, CDR2 SMNVEV (reference sequence). The CDR3 here is CASSLRPRTVSYEQYF. DNA of the CDR3: TGTGCCAGCAGTTTAAGGCCAAGGACAGTCTCCTACGAGCAGTACTTC.

As for this clone: One junction end does not reproduce the germline sequence, and a read error may be involved. This chain joins TRBV5-6 and TRBJ1-2, with unresolved D. Germline lookup yields CDR1 SGHDT and CDR2 YYEEEE. The CDR3 has 12 residues. This CDR3 is CASSLEPGLTFF. The CDR3 DNA follows: TGTGCCAGCAGCTTGGAACCAGGCCTTACTTTCTTC.

This rearrangement joins TRBV2 to TRBJ2-7; 12 bases align to TRBD1. Germline-derived CDR1 and CDR2 are SNHLY and FYNNEI. The CDR3 sequence is 16 residues long. The junction had 14 bases not matched to a gene; V was cut back by 6 bases and J by 8 bases. CDR3 DNA sequence: TGTGCCAGCAGATCGACAATGGGACAGGGGGCGATCCAGCAGTACTTC. It yields the protein CASRSTMGQGAIQQYF.

The V and J genes are TRBV9 and TRBJ2-3; the match to TRBD2 covers 11 bases. Trimming took 4 bases from V and 4 from J; bases not matched to a gene: 11. Germline assignment: CDR1 SGDLS and CDR2 YYNGEE. The CDR3 is 17 amino acids. The DNA of the CDR3 is TGTGCCAGCAGCCCCCGCCCTAGCGGGAGGTACGCAGATACGCAGTATTTT. Amino acids: CASSPRPSGRYADTQYF. Combining the CDR3 with reference TRBV9 and TRBJ2-3 gives the whole variable domain DSGVTQTPKHLITATGQRVTLRCSPRSGDLSVYWYQQSLDQGLQFLIQYYNGEERAKGNILERFSAQQFPDLHSELNLSSLELGDSALYFCASSPRPSGRYADTQYFGPGTRLTVL.

Here the CDR3 DNA reads TGCAGCGTTGAAGGGACAGAGCAAGAGACCCAGTACTTC. Amino acid sequence: CSVEGTEQETQYF. The rearrangement joins TRBV29-1 to TRBJ2-5, with D possibly being TRBD1 (6 bases). Trimming pared 1 base from V and 2 bases from J, leaving 8 bases between. From germline, CDR1 is SQVTM and CDR2 ANQGSEA. The CDR3 is 13 residues long.

The genes are TRBV9 and TRBJ2-3; unclear D gene. The CDR3 has 18 amino acids. The germline V gene encodes CDR1 SGDLS and CDR2 YYNGEE. V lost 0 bases and J lost 4, with 21 bases in between. As DNA, the CDR3 is TGTGCCAGCAGCGTAGACGTGGGTGGGCCTCGCCAGGCAGATACGCAGTATTTT. Protein: CASSVDVGGPRQADTQYF. Full variable domain (missing parts from reference TRBV9 and TRBJ2-3): DSGVTQTPKHLITATGQRVTLRCSPRSGDLSVYWYQQSLDQGLQFLIQYYNGEERAKGNILERFSAQQFPDLHSELNLSSLELGDSALYFCASSVDVGGPRQADTQYFGPGTRLTVL.

The V gene is TRBV7-2, the J gene TRBJ2-2; D is undetermined. V was trimmed by 1 base and J by 6 bases, leaving 3 bases between them. Germline CDR1 and CDR2: SGHTA and FQGNSA. The CDR3 has 12 residues. The CDR3 reads CASSLESGELFF. The CDR3, as DNA: TGTGCCAGCAGCTTAGAATCCGGGGAGCTGTTTTTT.

V gene TRBV30 combines with J gene TRBJ1-5; TRBD1 agrees at 9 bases. From germline, CDR1 is GTSNPN and CDR2 SVGIG (reference sequence). This CDR3 spans 13 amino acids. The ends lost 3 bases at V and 4 bases at J; junction bases unmatched: 1. The CDR3 DNA follows: TGTGCCTGGAGCGGACAGGGGAATCAGCCCCAGCATTTT. Translated, it gives CAWSGQGNQPQHF.

The V call is TRBV11-3, the J call TRBJ2-1; possibly TRBD2 for D (5 bases). CDR1 is SGHNT and CDR2 is YENEEA in the germline V gene. This CDR3 is 15 amino acids long. V lost 5 bases to trimming and J lost 7 bases, with 18 bases between them. CDR3 amino acids: CASSKRSNGVNEQFF. CDR3 nucleotides: TGTGCCAGCAGCAAGAGGTCTAACGGGGTGAATGAGCAGTTCTTC.

The chain's CDR3 is CASSPTSGTYNEQFF. The CDR3, as DNA: TGCGCCAGCAGCCCGACTAGCGGAACCTACAATGAGCAGTTCTTC. This rearrangement joins TRBV5-1 to TRBJ2-1; 9 bases line up with TRBD2. This CDR3 comprises 15 residues. The germline V gene has CDR1 SGHRS and CDR2 YFSETQ. Trimming removed 4 bases from V and 2 bases from J; junction bases left unmatched: 4.

V is TRBV27 and J is TRBJ1-2, with a tentative D call TRBD1 (5 bases). Per the germline V gene, CDR1 is MNHEY and CDR2 is SMNVEV (reference sequence). The CDR3 sequence is 13 residues long. V lost 3 bases and J lost 7, with 12 bases in between. The CDR3 DNA follows: TGTGCCAGCAGTTTGGCAGGGAGGGGTGGCTACACCTTC. It yields the protein CASSLAGRGGYTF.

V gene TRBV5-1 combines with J gene TRBJ2-7; D may be TRBD1 (5 bases). Germline assignment: CDR1 SGHRS and CDR2 YFSETQ. The CDR3 runs to 14 residues. Trimming took 0 bases from V and 5 from J, leaving 12 bases between them. The CDR3 region has the DNA TGCGCCAGCAGCTTGGGTCCATCAGGGAACGAGCAGTACTTC. This encodes CASSLGPSGNEQYF.

About this clone itself: A far larger clone lies a single base away; this is likely a read error. Distinct nucleotide sequences in the sample also encode this CDR3. This rearrangement joins TRBV5-4 to TRBJ2-3; 8 bases line up with TRBD2. This CDR3 region has 14 residues. J gave up 10 bases and V 5 bases, and 12 bases lay outside the gene matches. The germline V gene has CDR1 SGHNT and CDR2 YYREEE (reference sequence). The CDR3: CASSSGLAGGAQYF. The CDR3, as DNA: TGTGCCAGCAGTTCCGGACTGGCGGGAGGCGCGCAGTATTTT.

The J gene is TRBJ2-7, the V gene TRBV5-1; 9 bases map to TRBD1. This CDR3 comprises 16 residues. Germline loops: CDR1 SGHRS, CDR2 YFSETQ. Trimming cost V 4 bases and J 6 bases; bases outside gene matches: 14. This chain's CDR3 is CASSPRGRTGVTEQYF. The CDR3 bases are TGCGCCAGCAGCCCACGAGGGAGGACAGGGGTGACCGAGCAGTACTTC.

The chain carries TRBV30 and TRBJ2-3; D is tentatively TRBD1 or TRBD2 (6 bases each). The CDR3 has 15 amino acids. Germline V gene data show CDR1 as GTSNPN and CDR2 as SVGIG (reference sequence). V gave up 0 bases and J gave up 1 base, with 11 bases separating them. CDR3 coding DNA: TGTGCCTGGAGTGTACGGGGGCGTGGCACAGATACGCAGTATTTT. It translates to CAWSVRGRGTDTQYF.

V usage is TRBV15 and J usage is TRBJ2-3; no reliable D call. The CDR3 runs to 14 residues. V was cut by 1 base and J by 2 bases, with 7 bases left in between. Germline V gives CDR1 LNHNV, CDR2 YYDKDF (reference sequence). The CDR3 sequence is CATSRGPTTDTQYF. CDR3 sequence (DNA): TGTGCCACCAGCAGAGGTCCGACCACAGATACGCAGTATTTT.

This sequence joins TRBV7-9 and TRBJ1-1; 8 bases line up with TRBD1. This CDR3 has 19 residues. Germline CDR1 SEHNR, CDR2 FQNEAQ (reference sequence). The V gene end was trimmed by 1 base and the J gene end by 4 bases; junction bases not matched to a gene: 17. The CDR3 DNA sequence: TGTGCCAGCAGCTTAGAGGTCGGTGCGGTGCAGGGGGCTAGCACTGAAGCTTTCTTT. This gives the protein CASSLEVGAVQGASTEAFF.